The rows below give T cell receptor beta chains drawn from one sample of a study of regulatory T cells in long-lasting Graves disease. TCRdb called the multiplex PCR reads again in MiXCR, with one record for every CDR3 protein. The table records hundreds of thousands of distinct CDR3 sequences, around a fifth of them present only once. The sample was peripheral blood mononuclear cells (PBMCs), taken when the disease was refractory, from a patient treated with antithyroid drugs. Source of these receptors: a female donor with Graves disease. CDR3s leave out the opening cysteine and the closing phenylalanine or tryptophan. The D gene is left open where the match is weak.

cdr3_aa: AWGGGTEAF
j_call: TRBJ1-1
d_call: -
v_call: TRBV30

cdr3_aa: ASRPNRDNQPQH
j_call: TRBJ1-5
d_call: -
v_call: TRBV12-3/TRBV12-4

cdr3_aa: ASSLDARGLYGYT
j_call: TRBJ1-2
d_call: -
v_call: TRBV12-3/TRBV12-4

cdr3_aa: ASSRQVLDQPQH
j_call: TRBJ1-5
d_call: -
v_call: TRBV7-8

cdr3_aa: ASSYGRNTYEQY
j_call: TRBJ2-7
d_call: -
v_call: TRBV6-2/TRBV6-3

cdr3_aa: ASRGGQGTSQPQH
j_call: TRBJ1-5
d_call: TRBD1
v_call: TRBV27

cdr3_aa: SARDPGTVANYGYT
j_call: TRBJ1-2
d_call: -
v_call: TRBV20-1

cdr3_aa: ASSHLGISLDTQY
j_call: TRBJ2-3
d_call: -
v_call: TRBV6-1

cdr3_aa: ASRQIAGENYNEQF
j_call: TRBJ2-1
d_call: TRBD2
v_call: TRBV2

cdr3_aa: ASLKDRASYEQY
j_call: TRBJ2-7
d_call: -
v_call: TRBV6-1

cdr3_aa: ASSQVAQDNSPLH
j_call: TRBJ1-6
d_call: -
v_call: TRBV4-3

cdr3_aa: ASSQVIDNIYGYT
j_call: TRBJ1-2
d_call: -
v_call: TRBV4-3

cdr3_aa: ASSLLHQPQH
j_call: TRBJ1-5
d_call: -
v_call: TRBV28

cdr3_aa: ASSQGVWGSQETQY
j_call: TRBJ2-5
d_call: -
v_call: TRBV3-1

cdr3_aa: AWSGGTAMNTEAF
j_call: TRBJ1-1
d_call: TRBD1
v_call: TRBV30

cdr3_aa: ASSPNPEMNTEAF
j_call: TRBJ1-1
d_call: -
v_call: TRBV3-1

cdr3_aa: ASRTTGGVHSGANALT
j_call: TRBJ2-6
d_call: TRBD1
v_call: TRBV2

cdr3_aa: ASSLVAGETVNTEAF
j_call: TRBJ1-1
d_call: -
v_call: TRBV7-6